This T cell receptor beta chain was sequenced for a study of cytomegalovirus exposure and HLA in healthy donors. About this clone: Its antigen remains unidentified.

The donors were members of the roughly 120-subject validation cohort (separate from the approximately 730-subject first cohort). Trimming removed 10 bases from V and 10 bases from J, with 23 bases in between. The CDR3 is 14 residues long. In germline, CDR1 is MNHNS, CDR2 SASEGT. Study conclusions and caveats: Whilst most TCR sequences proved rare, a subset of public TCRs occurred across many donors. CMV antigen specificity of a few CMV-associated chains was confirmed in vitro. Listed as cytomegalovirus-associated were 164 TCR beta chains.

TCRdb's copy holds only in-frame clones and misses some; the assay was immunoSEQ multiplex PCR. The sample lists 200,000 to 300,000 clones, 90% occurring once. The receptor was derived from a woman aged 25 to 39 in good health and CMV-seronegative. This sequence joins TRBV6-1 and TRBJ2-4; D call uncertain. The sample comprised PBMCs. The CDR3 DNA reads TGTGCCACCCTATATGGAACCCTAGAAGCAATTCAGTACTTC. Protein product: CATLYGTLEAIQYF.